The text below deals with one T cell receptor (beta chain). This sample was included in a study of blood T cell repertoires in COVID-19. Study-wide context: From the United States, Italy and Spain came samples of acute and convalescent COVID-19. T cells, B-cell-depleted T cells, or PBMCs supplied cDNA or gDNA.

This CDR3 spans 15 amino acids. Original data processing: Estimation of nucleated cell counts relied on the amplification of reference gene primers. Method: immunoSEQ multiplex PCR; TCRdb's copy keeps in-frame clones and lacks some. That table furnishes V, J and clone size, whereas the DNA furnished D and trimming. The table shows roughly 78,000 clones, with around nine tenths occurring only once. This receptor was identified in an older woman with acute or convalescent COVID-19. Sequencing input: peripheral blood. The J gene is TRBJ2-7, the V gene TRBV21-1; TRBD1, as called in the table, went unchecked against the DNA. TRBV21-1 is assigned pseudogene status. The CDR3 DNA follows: TGTGCCAGCGCTAGGGGGATTTGGGGATCCCACGAGCAGTACTTC. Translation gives CASARGIWGSHEQYF.